A selection of T cell receptor beta chains follows, all from one sample in a study of T-cell reconstitution after alpha-beta-depleted transplantation in children. TCRdb reprocessed the PCR reads via MiXCR and lists one record per CDR3 protein. The table records some 600,000 distinct CDR3 sequences, around a sixth of them present only once. Material: PBMCs from the stem cell graft donor, obtained from the stem cell graft. These receptors were collected from a human donor who donated a stem cell graft to a child with acute myeloid leukemia. CDR3s include the opening cysteine and the closing phenylalanine or tryptophan. A D gene is named only where the DNA matches it firmly. Clone size, where shown, is once, few, many, or a class for clones that have expanded.

size: many; D: TRBD1; J: TRBJ1-1; V: TRBV12-3/TRBV12-4; CDR3: CASSPDRRWTEAFF; DNA: TGTGCCAGCAGTCCGGACAGGCGTTGGACTGAAGCTTTCTTT
size: few; D: .; J: TRBJ1-1; V: TRBV4-2; CDR3: CASSPSARMNTEAFF; DNA: TGTGCCAGCAGCCCCTCGGCCAGAATGAACACTGAAGCTTTCTTT
size: many; D: .; J: TRBJ1-2; V: TRBV29-1; CDR3: CSVESGDAYGYTF; DNA: TGCAGCGTTGAATCAGGGGACGCCTATGGCTACACCTTC
size: many; D: .; J: TRBJ1-4; V: TRBV29-1; CDR3: CSVEDRAKIRGKLFF; DNA: TGCAGCGTTGAAGATAGGGCAAAGATAAGGGGAAAACTGTTTTTT
size: many; D: TRBD1; J: TRBJ1-6; V: TRBV20-1; CDR3: CSAWTGDSPLHF; DNA: TGCAGTGCCTGGACAGGCGATTCACCCCTCCACTTT
size: many; D: .; J: TRBJ2-1; V: TRBV20-1; CDR3: CSASSRNYNEQFF; DNA: TGCAGTGCTAGTTCCCGGAACTACAATGAGCAGTTCTTC
size: few; D: .; J: TRBJ1-4; V: TRBV5-1; CDR3: CASSSEDEKLFF; DNA: TGCGCCAGCAGCTCCGAGGATGAAAAACTGTTTTTT
size: once; D: .; J: TRBJ1-4; V: TRBV6-2/TRBV6-3; CDR3: CASSYSDQGGKLFF; DNA: TGTGCCAGCAGTTACTCGGACCAAGGAGGAAAACTGTTTTTT
size: few; D: TRBD2; J: TRBJ2-3; V: TRBV12-3/TRBV12-4; CDR3: CASSPLAGRDTQYF; DNA: TGTGCCAGCAGTCCTCTAGCGGGAAGAGATACGCAGTATTTT
size: .; D: .; J: TRBJ1-4; V: TRBV12-3/TRBV12-4; CDR3: CASSFGGNNEKLFF; DNA: TGTGCCAGCAGTTTTGGGGGGAATAATGAAAAACTGTTTTTT